The present entry profiles one T cell receptor beta chain with its context. Germline CDR1 is MNHEY and CDR2 is SMNVEV (reference sequence). V gave up 5 bases and J gave up 4 bases; unmatched junction bases: 10. This CDR3 comprises 16 residues. With a J-beta primer mix and a sample-barcoded 5' primer, a second PCR ran about 6 to 11 cycles. One entry per CDR3 protein, called by TCRdb with MiXCR from the 5' RACE reads. This sample has just over 800,000 distinct CDR3 sequences, with 55% to 65% found just once. The data were obtained in a study of blood T cells in healthy people across ages. The sequenced material came from blood. This TCR derives from a man in his thirties or forties in good health. The V gene is TRBV27, the J gene TRBJ2-1, with TRBD1 matching 8 bases. For the CDR3, the DNA is TGTGCCAGCAGTCAATCCCCGGGACAGGCTTACAATGAGCAGTTCTTC. As protein: CASSQSPGQAYNEQFF.